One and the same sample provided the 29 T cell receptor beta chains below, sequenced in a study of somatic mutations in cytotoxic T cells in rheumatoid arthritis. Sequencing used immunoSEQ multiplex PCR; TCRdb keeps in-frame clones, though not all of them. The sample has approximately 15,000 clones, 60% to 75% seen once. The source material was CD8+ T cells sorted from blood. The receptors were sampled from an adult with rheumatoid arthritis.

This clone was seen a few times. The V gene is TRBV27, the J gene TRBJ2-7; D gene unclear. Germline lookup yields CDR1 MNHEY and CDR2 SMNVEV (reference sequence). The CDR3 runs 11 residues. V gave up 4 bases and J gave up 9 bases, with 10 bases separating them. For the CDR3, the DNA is TGTGCCAGCAGTTACTCCGCAGTGCAGTACTTC. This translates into CASSYSAVQYF.

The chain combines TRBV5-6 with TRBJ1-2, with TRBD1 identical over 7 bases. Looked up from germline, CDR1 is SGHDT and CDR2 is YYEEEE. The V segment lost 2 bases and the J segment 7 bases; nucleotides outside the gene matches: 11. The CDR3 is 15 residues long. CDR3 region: CASSFAPDRRGGYTF. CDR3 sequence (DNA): TGTGCCAGCAGCTTCGCCCCGGACAGGCGGGGTGGCTACACCTTC.

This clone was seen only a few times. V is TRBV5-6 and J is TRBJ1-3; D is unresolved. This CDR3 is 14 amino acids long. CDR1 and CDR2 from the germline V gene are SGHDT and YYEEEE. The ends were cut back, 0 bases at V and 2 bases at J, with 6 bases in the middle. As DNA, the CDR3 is TGTGCCAGCAGCTTGGTAGGAACTGGAAACACCATATATTTT. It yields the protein CASSLVGTGNTIYF.

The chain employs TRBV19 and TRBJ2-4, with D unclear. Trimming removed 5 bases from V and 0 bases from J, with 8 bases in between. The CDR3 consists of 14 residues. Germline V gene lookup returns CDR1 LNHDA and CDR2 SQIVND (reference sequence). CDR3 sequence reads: CASSPRVAKNIQYF. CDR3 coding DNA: TGTGCCAGTAGTCCACGAGTAGCCAAAAACATTCAGTACTTC.

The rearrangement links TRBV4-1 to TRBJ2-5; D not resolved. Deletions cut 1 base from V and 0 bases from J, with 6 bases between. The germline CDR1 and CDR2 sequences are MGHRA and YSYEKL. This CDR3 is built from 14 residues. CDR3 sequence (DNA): TGCGCCAGCAGCCAAGGACCTAACCAAGAGACCCAGTACTTC. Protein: CASSQGPNQETQYF.

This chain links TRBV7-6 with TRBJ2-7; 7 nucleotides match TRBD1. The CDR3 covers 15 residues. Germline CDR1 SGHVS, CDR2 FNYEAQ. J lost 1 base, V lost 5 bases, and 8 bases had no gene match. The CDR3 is CASSQRTGLSYEQYF. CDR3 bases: TGTGCCAGCAGCCAAAGGACAGGATTATCCTACGAGCAGTACTTC.

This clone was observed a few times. CDR3 DNA sequence: TGCGCCAGCAGCTCGGGACTGACCTACGAGCAGTACTTC. Its protein is CASSSGLTYEQYF. J is TRBJ2-7 and V is TRBV5-1, with D perhaps matching TRBD2 (6 bases). The CDR3 length is 13 residues. The V gene's germline CDR1 is SGHRS and CDR2 YFSETQ. V was shortened by 3 bases and J by 2 bases, with 9 bases between the two germline ends. The variable domain in full, with the rest retrieved from reference TRBV5-1 and TRBJ2-7, is KAGVTQTPRYLIKTRGQQVTLSCSPISGHRSVSWYQQTPGQGLQFLFEYFSETQRNKGNFPGRFSGRQFSNSRSEMNVSTLELGDSALYLCASSSGLTYEQYFGPGTRLTVT.

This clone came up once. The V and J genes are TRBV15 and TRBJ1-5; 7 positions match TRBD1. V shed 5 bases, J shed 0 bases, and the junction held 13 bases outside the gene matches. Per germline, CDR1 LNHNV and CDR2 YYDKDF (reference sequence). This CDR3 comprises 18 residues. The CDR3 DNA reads TGTGCCACCAGCTCCCGATCCGAGAGACAGGGTAGCAATCAGCCCCAGCATTTT. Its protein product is CATSSRSERQGSNQPQHF.

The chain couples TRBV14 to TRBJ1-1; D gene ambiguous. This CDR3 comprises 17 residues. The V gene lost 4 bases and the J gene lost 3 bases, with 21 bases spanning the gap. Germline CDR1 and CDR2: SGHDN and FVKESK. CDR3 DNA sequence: TGTGCCAGCAGCCGGATCGGCAACTTTCGCGAGGACACTGAAGCTTTCTTT. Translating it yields CASSRIGNFREDTEAFF. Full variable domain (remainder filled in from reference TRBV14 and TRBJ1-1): EAGVTQFPSHSVIEKGQTVTLRCDPISGHDNLYWYRRVMGKEIKFLLHFVKESKQDESGMPNNRFLAERTGGTYSTLKVQPAELEDSGVYFCASSRIGNFREDTEAFFGQGTRLTVV.

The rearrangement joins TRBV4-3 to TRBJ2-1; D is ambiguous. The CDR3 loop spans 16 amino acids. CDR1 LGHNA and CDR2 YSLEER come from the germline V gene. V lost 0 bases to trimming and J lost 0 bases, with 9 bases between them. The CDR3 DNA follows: TGCGCCAGCAGCCAAGAGGCAGAAAGCTCCTACAATGAGCAGTTCTTC. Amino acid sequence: CASSQEAESSYNEQFF.

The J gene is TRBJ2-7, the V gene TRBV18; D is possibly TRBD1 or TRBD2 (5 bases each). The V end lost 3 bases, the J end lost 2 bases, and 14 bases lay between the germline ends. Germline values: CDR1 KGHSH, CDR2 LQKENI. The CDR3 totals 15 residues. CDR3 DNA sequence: TGTGCCAGCTCACCGGGGCGGGTAGGGACCTACGAGCAGTACTTC. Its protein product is CASSPGRVGTYEQYF.

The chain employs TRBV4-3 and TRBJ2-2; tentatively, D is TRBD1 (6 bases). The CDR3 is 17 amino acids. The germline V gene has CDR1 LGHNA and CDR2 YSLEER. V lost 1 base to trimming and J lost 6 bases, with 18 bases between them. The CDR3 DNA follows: TGCGCCAGCAGCCAAGCAGGGGAACTTTGGGATGCCGGGGAGCTGTTTTTT. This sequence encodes CASSQAGELWDAGELFF.

This CDR3 is CASSLLGVGSPLHF. CDR3 DNA: TGTGCCAGCAGTTTGTTGGGAGTTGGTTCACCCCTCCACTTT. This sequence joins TRBV27 and TRBJ1-6; D is uncertain. This CDR3 region has 14 residues. V gave up 3 bases and J gave up 9 bases, with 12 bases separating them. Germline V gives CDR1 MNHEY, CDR2 SMNVEV (reference sequence).

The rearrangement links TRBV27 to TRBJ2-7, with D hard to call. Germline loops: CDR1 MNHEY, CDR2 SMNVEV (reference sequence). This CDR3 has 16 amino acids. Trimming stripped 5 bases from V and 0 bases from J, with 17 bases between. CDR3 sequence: CASSPRAALLSYEQYF. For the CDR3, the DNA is TGTGCCAGCAGTCCCCGGGCCGCCCTACTCTCCTACGAGCAGTACTTC.

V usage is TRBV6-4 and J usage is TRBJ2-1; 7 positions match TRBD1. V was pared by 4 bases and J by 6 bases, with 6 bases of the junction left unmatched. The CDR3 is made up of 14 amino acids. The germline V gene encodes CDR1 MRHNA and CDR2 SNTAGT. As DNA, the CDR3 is TGTGCCAGCAGTGCCGGGACAGAATTCAATGAGCAGTTCTTC. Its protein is CASSAGTEFNEQFF.

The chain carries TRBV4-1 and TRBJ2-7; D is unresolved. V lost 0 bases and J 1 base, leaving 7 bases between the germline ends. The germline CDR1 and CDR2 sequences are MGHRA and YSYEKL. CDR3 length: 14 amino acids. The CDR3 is CASSQEWGSYEQYF. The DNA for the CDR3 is TGCGCCAGCAGCCAAGAATGGGGTTCCTACGAGCAGTACTTC.

The CDR3 reads CASSQWSTGELFF. The CDR3 region has the DNA TGTGCCAGCAGTCAGTGGTCGACCGGGGAGCTGTTTTTT. The J gene is TRBJ2-2, the V gene TRBV27; D call uncertain. V was trimmed by 5 bases and J by 5 bases, leaving 9 bases between them. Germline V gene data show CDR1 as MNHEY and CDR2 as SMNVEV (reference sequence). The CDR3 has 13 amino acids.

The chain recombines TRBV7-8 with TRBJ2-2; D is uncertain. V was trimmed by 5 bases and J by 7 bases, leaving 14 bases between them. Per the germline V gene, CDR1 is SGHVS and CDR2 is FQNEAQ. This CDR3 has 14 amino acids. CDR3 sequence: CASSHVSGDGELFF. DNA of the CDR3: TGTGCCAGCAGCCACGTGTCTGGGGACGGGGAGCTGTTTTTT.

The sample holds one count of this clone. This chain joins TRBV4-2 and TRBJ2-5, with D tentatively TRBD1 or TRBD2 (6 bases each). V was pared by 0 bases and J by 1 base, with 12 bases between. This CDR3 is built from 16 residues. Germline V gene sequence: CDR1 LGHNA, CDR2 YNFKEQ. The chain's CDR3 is CASSQETGAIQETQYF. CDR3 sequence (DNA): TGTGCCAGCAGCCAAGAGACGGGGGCGATCCAAGAGACCCAGTACTTC.

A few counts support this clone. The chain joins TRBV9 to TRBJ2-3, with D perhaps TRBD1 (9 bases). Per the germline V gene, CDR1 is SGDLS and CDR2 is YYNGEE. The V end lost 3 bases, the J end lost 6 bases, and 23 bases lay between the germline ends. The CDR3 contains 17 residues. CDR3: CASSAPRSGTGRDTQYF. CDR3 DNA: TGTGCCAGCAGCGCCCCCCGTAGCGGGACAGGGAGGGATACGCAGTATTTT.

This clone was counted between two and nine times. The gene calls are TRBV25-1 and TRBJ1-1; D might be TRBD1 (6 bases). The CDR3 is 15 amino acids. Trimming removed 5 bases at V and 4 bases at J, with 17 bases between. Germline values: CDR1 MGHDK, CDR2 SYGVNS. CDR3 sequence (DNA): TGTGCCAGCAGTCTAACGGGGGCGGCGGGCACTGAAGCTTTCTTT. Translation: CASSLTGAAGTEAFF.

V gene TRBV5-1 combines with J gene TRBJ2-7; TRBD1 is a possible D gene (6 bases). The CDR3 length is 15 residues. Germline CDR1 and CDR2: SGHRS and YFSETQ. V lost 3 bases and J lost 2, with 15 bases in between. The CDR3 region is CASSSNPGQAYEQYF. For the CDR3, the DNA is TGCGCCAGCAGCTCGAATCCGGGACAAGCCTACGAGCAGTACTTC.

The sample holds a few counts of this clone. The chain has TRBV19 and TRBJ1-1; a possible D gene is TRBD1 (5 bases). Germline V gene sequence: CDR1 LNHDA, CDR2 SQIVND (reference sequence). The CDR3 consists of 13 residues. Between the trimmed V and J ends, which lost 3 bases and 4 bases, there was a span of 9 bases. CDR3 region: CASSMGTATEAFF. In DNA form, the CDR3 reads TGTGCCAGTAGTATGGGGACCGCCACTGAAGCTTTCTTT.

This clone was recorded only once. The CDR3: CASSYSFGEGWNEQFF. In DNA, the CDR3 is TGTGCCAGCAGTTACTCCTTCGGGGAGGGATGGAATGAGCAGTTCTTC. The genes are TRBV6-5 and TRBJ2-1, with TRBD2 matching 7 bases. The junction had 9 bases not matched to a gene; V was cut back by 0 bases and J by 7 bases. The CDR3 length is 16 residues. The germline gives CDR1 MNHEY, CDR2 SVGAGI.

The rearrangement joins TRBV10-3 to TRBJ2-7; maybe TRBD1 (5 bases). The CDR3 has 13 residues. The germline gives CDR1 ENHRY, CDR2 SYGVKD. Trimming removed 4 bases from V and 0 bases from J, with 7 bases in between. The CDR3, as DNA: TGTGCCATCAGTGTGACAGACTCCTACGAGCAGTACTTC. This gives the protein CAISVTDSYEQYF.

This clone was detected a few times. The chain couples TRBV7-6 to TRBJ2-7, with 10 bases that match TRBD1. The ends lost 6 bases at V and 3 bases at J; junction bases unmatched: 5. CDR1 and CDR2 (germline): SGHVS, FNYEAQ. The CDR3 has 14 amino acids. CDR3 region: CASSTGQGIYEQYF. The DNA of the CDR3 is TGTGCCAGCAGTACGGGACAGGGGATCTACGAGCAGTACTTC.

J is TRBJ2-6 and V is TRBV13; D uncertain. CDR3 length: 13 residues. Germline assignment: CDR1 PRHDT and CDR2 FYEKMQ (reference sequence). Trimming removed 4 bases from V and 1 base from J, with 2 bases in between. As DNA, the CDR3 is TGTGCCAGCAGCTGGTCTGGGGCCAACGTCCTGACTTTC. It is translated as CASSWSGANVLTF.

The CDR3 is CASSSDVSGGPAETQYF. In DNA form, the CDR3 reads TGTGCCAGCAGCAGTGACGTTAGCGGGGGCCCTGCGGAGACCCAGTACTTC. The chain recombines TRBV7-2 with TRBJ2-5; TRBD2 aligns across 9 bases. The V and J ends lost 5 bases and 5 bases, in that order; junction bases with no gene match: 15. This CDR3 contains 17 residues. Germline CDR1 and CDR2: SGHTA and FQGNSA.

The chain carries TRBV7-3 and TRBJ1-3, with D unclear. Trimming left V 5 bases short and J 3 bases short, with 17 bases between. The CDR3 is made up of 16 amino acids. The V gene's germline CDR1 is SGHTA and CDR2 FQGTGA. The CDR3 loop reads CASSPGPGLDGNTIYF. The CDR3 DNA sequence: TGTGCCAGCAGCCCCGGGCCAGGACTGGATGGAAACACCATATATTTT.